The T cell receptor (beta chain) under discussion was sequenced for a study of cytomegalovirus exposure and HLA in healthy donors. PCR involved 60 Vbeta and 13 Jbeta primers. Generated by immunoSEQ multiplex PCR, the TCRdb table keeps only in-frame clones and is missing some. The profile covers 60,000 to 65,000 clones, with about 87% appearing a single time and approximately 1.5% taken by the ten largest. With V trimmed by 3 bases and J by 5 bases, 7 bases remained unmatched. The length of the CDR3 is 15 residues. Germline CDR1 SGDLS, CDR2 YYNGEE. The TCR originated in a man aged 18 to 30 in good health and CMV-seronegative. Sequencing was performed on PBMCs. The chain is built from TRBV9 and TRBJ1-4, with 7 bases identical to TRBD1. In nucleotides, the CDR3 is TGTGCCAGCAGCGCGTTGGGACAGTTAAATGAAAAACTGTTTTTT. Protein: CASSALGQLNEKLFF.